The rows below give T cell receptor beta chains drawn from one sample of a study of human T cells and chemical hapten exposure. TCRdb used MiXCR to reprocess the RACE reads, holding one entry per CDR3 protein. The table has about 78,000 distinct CDR3 sequences, 6.5% to 10% seen once; the top ten hold around 3.6%. Sequencing was performed on whole blood, taken in connection with sensitization to the hapten diphenylcyclopropenone (DPC). These receptors were collected from a woman between 50 and 59 years old with alopecia areata. Some clones in this sample may be carry-over from other donors' samples. CDR3s include the opening cysteine and the closing phenylalanine or tryptophan. The order of the fields is D gene, V gene, clone size, J gene, CDR3 protein, CDR3 DNA. A D gene is named only where the DNA matches it firmly. Size values are once, few and many counts, or a class for expanded clones, and some rows have none.

TRBD2,TRBV2,.,TRBJ2-5,CASSDRNGGETQYF,TGTGCCAGCAGTGACCGGAACGGGGGGGAGACCCAGTACTTC
.,TRBV20-1,many,TRBJ1-5,CSALKGDQPQHF,TGCAGTGCCCTTAAGGGGGACCAGCCCCAGCATTTT
TRBD2,TRBV7-2,many,TRBJ2-1,CASSRSGGAKGEQFF,TGTGCCAGCAGCCGCAGCGGGGGGGCTAAGGGTGAGCAGTTCTTC
.,TRBV11-3,few,TRBJ2-5,CASSLGGSQETQYF,TGTGCCAGCAGCTTAGGAGGTTCCCAAGAGACCCAGTACTTC
.,TRBV20-1,few,TRBJ1-1,CSAGDPPGTEAFF,TGCAGTGCTGGGGACCCTCCGGGCACTGAAGCTTTCTTT
.,TRBV6-2/TRBV6-3,.,TRBJ2-1,CASRQGDEQFF,TGTGCCAGCAGACAGGGAGATGAGCAGTTCTTC
TRBD1,TRBV19,few,TRBJ2-3,CASSGGSADTQYF,TGTGCCAGTTCAGGGGGATCGGCAGATACGCAGTATTTT
.,TRBV20-1,few,TRBJ1-5,CSARGTEPAYSNQPQHF,TGCAGTGCTAGAGGGACAGAACCCGCGTATAGCAATCAGCCCCAGCATTTT
TRBD2,TRBV14,many,TRBJ2-7,CASSRGRLADSYEQYF,TGTGCCAGCAGCCGAGGCCGACTAGCGGATTCCTACGAGCAGTACTTC
TRBD1,TRBV7-2,many,TRBJ1-2,CASSFGQGDGYTF,TGTGCCAGCAGCTTCGGACAGGGGGATGGCTACACCTTC
TRBD2,TRBV20-1,few,TRBJ2-5,CSAPLAGGLVETQYF,TGCAGTGCGCCTCTAGCGGGGGGGCTTGTCGAGACCCAGTACTTC
.,TRBV13,.,TRBJ2-7,CASSSTGSKSYEQYF,TGTGCCAGCAGCTCGACCGGGTCCAAATCCTACGAGCAGTACTTC
TRBD1,TRBV6-6,.,TRBJ2-7,CASSETGGVNEQYF,TGTGCCAGCAGTGAGACAGGGGGTGTCAACGAGCAGTACTTC
.,TRBV6-6,few,TRBJ2-5,CASSYHPQETQYF,TGTGCCAGCAGTTACCATCCGCAAGAGACCCAGTACTTC
TRBD2,TRBV6-5,few,TRBJ2-7,CASSSGRGYEQYF,TGTGCCAGCAGTAGCGGGAGGGGGTACGAGCAGTACTTC
TRBD1,TRBV29-1,many,TRBJ1-2,CSVEDRGQHYHTF,TGCAGCGTGGAAGACAGGGGGCAGCATTATCACACCTTC
.,TRBV15,many,TRBJ1-1,CATSRDQRAEAFF,TGTGCCACCAGCAGAGATCAGAGGGCTGAAGCTTTCTTT
TRBD1,TRBV30,many,TRBJ1-5,CASEGGQGNQPQHF,TGTGCCAGCGAGGGCGGACAGGGCAATCAGCCCCAGCATTTT
.,TRBV20-1,few,TRBJ2-1,CSARLVEGMEQFF,TGCAGTGCTAGATTGGTAGAGGGAATGGAGCAGTTCTTC
TRBD1,TRBV27,.,TRBJ2-2,CASSIGTATGELFF,TGTGCCAGCAGTATCGGGACAGCCACCGGGGAGCTGTTTTTT
.,TRBV7-9,many,TRBJ1-1,CASSLQGGDTEAFF,TGTGCCAGCAGCTTACAGGGTGGAGACACTGAAGCTTTCTTT
.,TRBV12-3/TRBV12-4,.,TRBJ1-1,CASSLQGTMNTEAFF,TGTGCCAGCAGTTTACAGGGGACCATGAACACTGAAGCTTTCTTT
.,TRBV2,many,TRBJ2-1,CASRIRGTYNEQFF,TGTGCCAGCAGAATCAGGGGAACTTACAATGAGCAGTTCTTC
TRBD1,TRBV18,many,TRBJ1-2,CASSPGQGNSGGYTF,TGTGCCAGCTCCCCCGGACAGGGTAATAGCGGAGGCTACACCTTC
.,TRBV6-5,.,TRBJ2-1,CASSYPGGGSEQFF,TGTGCCAGCAGTTACCCGGGAGGGGGCAGTGAGCAGTTCTTC
TRBD1,TRBV6-5,many,TRBJ1-1,CASSWGTGRVSTEAFF,TGTGCCAGCAGTTGGGGGACAGGGCGGGTTAGCACTGAAGCTTTCTTT
.,TRBV3-1,once,TRBJ1-4,CASRLDATNEKLFF,TGTGCCAGCCGCCTTGATGCAACTAATGAAAAACTGTTTTTT
.,TRBV7-9,few,TRBJ1-6,CASSLPGRGGDNSPLHF,TGTGCCAGCAGTCTACCTGGTCGAGGGGGTGATAATTCACCCCTCCACTTT
.,TRBV12-3/TRBV12-4,many,TRBJ1-5,CASSFGEGNQPQHF,TGTGCCAGCAGTTTCGGAGAGGGGAATCAGCCCCAGCATTTT